Listed here is a single T cell receptor beta chain. What it binds is not known. The CDR3 covers 13 residues. Trimming took off 5 bases at V and 4 bases at J, with 11 bases between the two ends. Each CDR3 protein gets one entry after TCRdb re-called the 5' RACE reads with MiXCR. The sample shows 120,000 to 150,000 distinct CDR3 sequences, roughly a fifth of them seen only once. The data stem from a study of T-cell memory formation after mild COVID-19. Whole-study findings and limits: Contracting CD4+ clones sat mainly in CM and EM; CD8+ in EMRA.

The receptor was derived from an adult woman who had mild COVID-19 (a few samples of this study predate the infection). Cell type and time point are not known. The genes are TRBV12-3 or TRBV12-4 and TRBJ1-2, with D possibly TRBD1 on 5 matching bases. The sequenced sample consisted of PBMCs or a T cell subset sorted from them (not recorded which). CDR3 residues: CASSGQGFYGYTF. As DNA, the CDR3 is TGTGCCAGCAGTGGGCAGGGCTTCTATGGCTACACCTTC.